The 15 T cell receptor beta chains below come from one sample, sequenced in a study of T cell repertoires in cytomegalovirus infection. MiXCR, run by TCRdb on the reads, gives a single entry per CDR3 protein. The sample holds hundreds of thousands of distinct CDR3 sequences, 20% to 25% seen once. Material for sequencing was CD8+ T cells from PBMCs. The receptors come from a human donor in good health (CMV status not recorded). Some clones in this sample may be carry-over from other donors' samples.

This clonotype was seen more than once but under ten times. This rearrangement joins TRBV14 to TRBJ2-7; D unclear. The CDR3 contains 13 residues. Trimming shortened V by 2 bases and J by 5 bases, and 10 bases separated the two germline ends. Germline CDR1 and CDR2: SGHDN and FVKESK. In DNA, the CDR3 is TGTGCCAGCAGCCAAAGGGATCGCGACGAGCAGTACTTC. Translation gives CASSQRDRDEQYF.

In its sample, this clonotype was seen many times. V usage is TRBV28 and J usage is TRBJ2-1; D may be TRBD1 (5 bases). The germline V gene has CDR1 MDHEN and CDR2 SYDVKM. The CDR3 totals 15 residues. Trimming cost V 2 bases and J 4 bases, with 12 bases left between them. The CDR3 spells CASSLRAGIYNEQFF. DNA of the CDR3: TGTGCCAGCAGTTTACGGGCAGGGATTTACAATGAGCAGTTCTTC.

This clonotype was counted at least ten times. The chain links TRBV19 to TRBJ1-5; no definite D call. The CDR3 covers 13 residues. Per the germline V gene, CDR1 is LNHDA and CDR2 is SQIVND (reference sequence). V was pared by 5 bases and J by 5 bases, with 10 bases between. The CDR3 protein is CASSYGGDQPQHF. The CDR3 DNA sequence: TGTGCCAGTAGTTACGGAGGAGATCAGCCCCAGCATTTT. The complete variable domain, with remaining parts taken from reference TRBV19 and TRBJ1-5, reads DGGITQSPKYLFRKEGQNVTLSCEQNLNHDAMYWYRQDPGQGLRLIYYSQIVNDFQKGDIAEGYSVSREKKESFPLTVTSAQKNPTAFYLCASSYGGDQPQHFGDGTRLSIL.

V and J are TRBV6-2 or TRBV6-3 and TRBJ2-3, with TRBD2 as a possible D gene (5 bases). CDR1 is MNHEY, CDR2 SVGEGT, per germline. The CDR3 totals 14 residues. Trimming stripped 10 bases from V and 0 bases from J, with 14 bases between. CDR3 loop: CATFSGSSTDTQYF. DNA of the CDR3: TGTGCCACCTTCTCGGGGTCTAGCACAGATACGCAGTATTTT.

The chain uses TRBV7-6 and TRBJ1-1; D is perhaps TRBD1 (6 bases). V was shortened by 11 bases and J by 8 bases, with 21 bases between the two germline ends. The CDR3 is 13 amino acids. Germline V gene data show CDR1 as SGHVS and CDR2 as FNYEAQ. The CDR3 DNA is TGTGCCGCGTTTCCCCTCGGGGGGCAAGAAGCTTTCTTT. Protein: CAAFPLGGQEAFF.

The sample holds one count of this clonotype. Germline and junction disagree at one end, which may indicate a read error. The chain carries TRBV2 and TRBJ2-2; tentative D call: TRBD2 (6 bases). The CDR3 is 16 amino acids. Germline CDR1 and CDR2: SNHLY and FYNNEI. In nucleotides, the CDR3 is TGTGCCAGCATTCCGGGGGACGGCGCGAACACCGGGGGGCTGTTTTTT. Translation gives CASIPGDGANTGGLFF.

In this sample, this clonotype turned up a few times. The chain joins TRBV7-9 to TRBJ2-3; tentative D call: TRBD2 (6 bases). Looked up from germline, CDR1 is SEHNR and CDR2 is FQNEAQ (reference sequence). The CDR3 is 14 amino acids. Between the trimmed V and J ends, which lost 9 bases and 0 bases, there was a span of 13 bases. CDR3 sequence: CASVGGASTDTQYF. DNA for the CDR3: TGTGCCAGTGTCGGGGGAGCTAGCACAGATACGCAGTATTTT.

This clonotype appeared a few times. The chain employs TRBV12-3 or TRBV12-4 and TRBJ2-3; D might be TRBD1 or TRBD2, each matching 5 bases. The V gene lost 2 bases and the J gene lost 3 bases, with 15 bases spanning the gap. The CDR3 has 16 residues. The CDR3 spells CASSLPGRLGTDTQYF. In nucleotides, the CDR3 is TGTGCCAGCAGTTTACCGGGACGTTTGGGAACAGATACGCAGTATTTT.

As for this clonotype: This may stem from a read error, because a much larger clone lies one nucleotide away. The rearrangement links TRBV12-3 or TRBV12-4 to TRBJ2-2; 7 bases are shared with TRBD2. The CDR3 consists of 16 residues. DNA for the CDR3: TGTGCCAGCAGTTTAACGCGGGGAGGGCCTCACGGGGAGCTGGTTTTT. Its protein product is CASSLTRGGPHGELVF.

This clonotype occurred a few times. The chain links TRBV28 to TRBJ1-5, with 8 bases aligning to TRBD1. J gave up 7 bases and V 2 bases, and 7 bases lay outside the gene matches. The CDR3 loop spans 15 amino acids. CDR1 and CDR2 from the germline V gene are MDHEN and SYDVKM. The CDR3 is CASSLAGTGWQPQHF. As DNA, the CDR3 is TGTGCCAGCAGTTTAGCCGGGACAGGTTGGCAGCCCCAGCATTTT.

V is TRBV4-1 and J is TRBJ1-1; a possible D gene is TRBD1 (6 bases). The germline gives CDR1 MGHRA, CDR2 YSYEKL. The CDR3 covers 15 residues. The germline V and J ends were trimmed by 2 bases and 5 bases, with 15 bases remaining between them. The CDR3 sequence is CASSQFGGSGTEAFF. CDR3 nucleotides: TGCGCCAGCAGCCAATTCGGGGGCTCGGGAACTGAAGCTTTCTTT.

This clonotype was seen more than once but under ten times. This rearrangement joins TRBV6-2 or TRBV6-3 to TRBJ2-1; D is unclear. This CDR3 spans 16 amino acids. V was cut by 1 base and J by 3 bases, with 13 bases left in between. Looked up from germline, CDR1 is MNHEY and CDR2 is SVGEGT. The CDR3 region has the DNA TGTGCCAGCAGTTACTTCGCAGGCATGGACTACAATGAGCAGTTCTTC. The encoded protein is CASSYFAGMDYNEQFF.

This clonotype turned up a few times. The chain couples TRBV25-1 to TRBJ2-4, with D possibly TRBD2 on 7 matching bases. Trimming took 4 bases from V and 8 from J, leaving 15 bases between them. Germline values: CDR1 MGHDK, CDR2 SYGVNS. There are 14 residues in the CDR3. The DNA of the CDR3 is TGTGCCAGCAGTGGGGGGGGGCCGAGGGACATTCAGTACTTC. Protein sequence: CASSGGGPRDIQYF.

This clonotype occurred many times. This sequence joins TRBV10-2 and TRBJ2-7; D ambiguous. This CDR3 spans 14 amino acids. Germline V lookup: CDR1 WSHSY, CDR2 SAAADI. The germline V and J ends were trimmed by 4 bases and 2 bases, with 12 bases remaining between them. The CDR3 reads CASSVRGDAYEQYF. CDR3 bases: TGCGCCAGCAGTGTCCGCGGTGATGCCTACGAGCAGTACTTC.

The chain carries TRBV28 and TRBJ2-5; 8 bases agree with TRBD1. This CDR3 has 14 residues. V was clipped by 4 bases and J by 3 bases; unmatched bases: 4. Germline assignment: CDR1 MDHEN and CDR2 SYDVKM. The CDR3 DNA is TGTGCCAGCAGTTCGGAACAGGGGGAAGAGACCCAGTACTTC. Translated: CASSSEQGEETQYF.